The clone carrying this T cell receptor beta chain was detected many times. Its antigen is unidentified. This sample is drawn from a study of T-cell reconstitution after alpha-beta-depleted transplantation in children. The study's findings and limits: Newly made T cells mostly supplied T-cell counts and diversity one year after transplant.

From germline, CDR1 is SQVTM and CDR2 ANQGSEA. The CDR3 sequence is 13 residues long. Trimming at V came to 7 bases and at J to 0 bases, leaving 5 bases not matched to a gene. Unique molecular identifiers were used in preparing the TCRbeta library. Each CDR3 protein gets one entry after TCRdb re-called the PCR reads with MiXCR. Of some 50,000 distinct CDR3 sequences in the sample, around 9% are singletons; the top ten hold approximately 27%. J is TRBJ1-1 and V is TRBV29-1; 7 bases agree with TRBD1. The clonotype was recovered from a male patient aged 2-9 years who had a stem cell transplant for chronic granulomatous disease, so the T cells may come from the graft donor. Specimen: PBMCs, mostly from graft donor cells, collected 60 days after TCRalphabeta/CD19-depleted stem cell transplant. CDR3 DNA sequence: TGCAGCGGTCTACAGGGGATGAACACTGAAGCTTTCTTT. This translates into CSGLQGMNTEAFF.